A selection of T cell receptor beta chains follows, all from one sample in a study of cytomegalovirus exposure and HLA in healthy donors. Data came from immunoSEQ multiplex PCR; TCRdb stores just in-frame clones and leaves some out. The table records 110,000 or so clones, roughly three quarters of them present only once. Sample: PBMCs. The receptors derive from a woman aged 50 to 60 in good health and CMV-seropositive. Both conserved end residues are part of each CDR3. The order of the fields is J gene, V gene, D gene, CDR3 protein. A D gene is named only where the DNA matches it firmly.

>TRBJ2-1|TRBV7-8|-
CASSPRSSYNEQFF
>TRBJ2-3|TRBV4-1|TRBD2
CASSQASGSGGADTQYF
>TRBJ1-5|TRBV2|-
CASSIGARGDQPQHF
>TRBJ1-3|TRBV7-3|-
CASRARQRDSGNTIYF
>TRBJ1-1|TRBV18|-
CASSPRGEGAEAFF
>TRBJ2-2|TRBV12-1|-
CASRPGLADTGELFF
>TRBJ2-2|TRBV5-1|TRBD1
CASTLRTGDTGELFF
>TRBJ2-5|TRBV21-1|-
CASSKAAGVAQETQYF
>TRBJ2-7|TRBV7-9|-
CASSPRGGGSREQYF
>TRBJ2-2|TRBV5-1|-
CASSNVQGPGELFF
>TRBJ2-7|TRBV11-2|-
CASSSPQRSSYEQYF
>TRBJ1-1|TRBV6-5|-
CASSYNRVPTEAFF
>TRBJ1-2|TRBV10-1|-
CASSEPGQFYGYTF
>TRBJ2-1|TRBV10-1|-
CASGLEAGRNEQFF
>TRBJ2-1|TRBV6-5|TRBD2
CASSATSGGYNEQFF
>TRBJ2-1|TRBV5-6|-
CASSYTLGQRYNEQFF
>TRBJ2-1|TRBV7-6|TRBD2
CASSLGYTGLAGIDEQFF
>TRBJ2-3|TRBV19|-
CASGLAEGADTQYF
>TRBJ2-3|TRBV6-6|-
CASSGGTTQYF
>TRBJ2-2|TRBV19|-
CASSIGVTGELFF
>TRBJ2-1|TRBV18|-
CASSQTMDSNNEQFF
>TRBJ2-2|TRBV2|-
CASKRSSGEGELFF
>TRBJ1-5|TRBV19|-
CASSIDDINQPQHF
>TRBJ1-4|TRBV4-3|-
CASSQSLGGHTNEKLFF
>TRBJ2-5|TRBV7-2|-
CASSLGLPQETQYF
>TRBJ2-7|TRBV6-5|-
CASRATGAYEQYF